These 21 T cell receptor beta chains came from one sample sequenced in a study of cytomegalovirus exposure and HLA in healthy donors. In the PCR, 60 Vbeta and 13 Jbeta primers were used. Clones were read by immunoSEQ multiplex PCR, and TCRdb kept only the in-frame ones, dropping some. The data contain about 160,000 clones, about four fifths of them singletons. The sequenced material came from PBMCs. These receptors originate from a male donor in good health and CMV-seronegative.

The gene calls are TRBV27 and TRBJ2-3; 8 bases fit TRBD1. The CDR3 runs 17 residues. Per the germline V gene, CDR1 is MNHEY and CDR2 is SMNVEV (reference sequence). V was pared by 0 bases and J by 4 bases, with 9 bases of the junction left unmatched. CDR3 nucleotide sequence: TGTGCCAGCAGTTTATCGCGACAGGGGTTTTCGGCAGATACGCAGTATTTT. Protein: CASSLSRQGFSADTQYF.

The chain couples TRBV7-8 to TRBJ2-5, with D unclear. Trimming took 3 bases from V and 5 from J, leaving 4 bases between them. Germline lookup yields CDR1 SGHVS and CDR2 FQNEAQ. The CDR3 is 11 residues long. CDR3 in DNA: TGTGCCAGCAGCTTCGGGGAGACCCAGTACTTC. It encodes CASSFGETQYF.

This chain connects TRBV7-9 to TRBJ2-1; TRBD2 agrees at 10 bases. The CDR3 spans 15 residues. The trim removed 5 bases at V and 4 bases at J, leaving 5 bases unmatched. Germline lookup yields CDR1 SEHNR and CDR2 FQNEAQ (reference sequence). The CDR3 DNA sequence: TGTGCCAGCAGCCTGGGACTAGCGAATTACAATGAGCAGTTCTTC. It translates to CASSLGLANYNEQFF.

The chain is built from TRBV7-2 and TRBJ1-1, with 7 bases fitting TRBD1. V gave up 8 bases and J gave up 5 bases; unmatched junction bases: 14. The germline V gene has CDR1 SGHTA and CDR2 FQGNSA. The CDR3 contains 15 residues. CDR3 sequence (DNA): TGTGCCAGCGCCCCGGGGGTGACAGGGAAGACTGAAGCTTTCTTT. Amino acid sequence: CASAPGVTGKTEAFF.

Here the CDR3 DNA reads TGTGCCAGCAGAATACAGGGGGAGACCGGGGAGCTGTTTTTT. Translating it yields CASRIQGETGELFF. V is TRBV2 and J is TRBJ2-2; TRBD1 aligns across 8 bases. With 6 bases clipped from V and 5 bases from J, the junction kept 5 bases outside the gene matches. Germline V CDR1 and CDR2: SNHLY, FYNNEI. The length of the CDR3 is 14 residues.

The gene calls are TRBV7-3 and TRBJ2-2, with 8 bases that match TRBD1. Germline CDR1 reads SGHTA; CDR2 reads FQGTGA. The V gene end was trimmed by 2 bases and the J gene end by 1 base; junction bases not matched to a gene: 3. This CDR3 spans 16 amino acids. CDR3 DNA: TGTGCCAGCAGCTTACTGGGACAGGTGAACACCGGGGAGCTGTTTTTT. Amino acids: CASSLLGQVNTGELFF.

The chain couples TRBV29-1 to TRBJ2-7; 10 bases fit TRBD1. CDR1 and CDR2 (germline): SQVTM, ANQGSEA. The V gene end was trimmed by 6 bases and the J gene end by 2 bases; junction bases not matched to a gene: 4. The CDR3 is 13 amino acids. The CDR3 DNA follows: TGCAGCGTGACCGGGACAGGGGCCTACGAGCAGTACTTC. It yields the protein CSVTGTGAYEQYF.

CDR3 DNA sequence: TGTGCCAGCAGGCGGGACAGAAGCACAGATACGCAGTATTTT. Translated, it gives CASRRDRSTDTQYF. The chain uses TRBV7-2 and TRBJ2-3; tentatively, D is TRBD1 (7 bases). This CDR3 comprises 14 residues. Deletions cut 6 bases from V and 0 bases from J, with 10 bases between. Germline V lookup: CDR1 SGHTA, CDR2 FQGNSA.

The V and J genes are TRBV5-4 and TRBJ2-7; 7 nucleotides match TRBD1. The CDR3 totals 14 residues. Germline V lookup: CDR1 SGHNT, CDR2 YYREEE (reference sequence). Trimming removed 4 bases from V and 1 base from J; junction bases left unmatched: 5. CDR3 DNA sequence: TGTGCCAGCAGCACCGGGACAGCTTCCTACGAGCAGTACTTC. Amino acid sequence: CASSTGTASYEQYF.

The chain couples TRBV9 to TRBJ2-1, with 8 bases identical to TRBD2. The trim removed 2 bases at V and 2 bases at J, leaving 6 bases unmatched. Looked up from germline, CDR1 is SGDLS and CDR2 is YYNGEE. This CDR3 is built from 16 residues. The CDR3 region is CASSVVSGAPYNEQFF. The CDR3 DNA is TGTGCCAGCAGCGTGGTTAGCGGGGCCCCCTACAATGAGCAGTTCTTC.

This clone occurred once. CDR3 sequence: CASSVTGMETQYF. In DNA form, the CDR3 reads TGCGCCAGCAGCGTTACAGGGATGGAGACCCAGTACTTC. The gene calls are TRBV5-1 and TRBJ2-5; weak D call: TRBD1 (6 bases). There are 13 residues in the CDR3. Trimming pared 4 bases from V and 5 bases from J, leaving 12 bases between. Germline V gene sequence: CDR1 SGHRS, CDR2 YFSETQ.

The chain has TRBV4-3 and TRBJ2-3; D possibly corresponds to TRBD2 (5 bases). Trimming cost V 3 bases and J 4 bases, with 14 bases left between them. The CDR3 sequence is 15 residues long. Looked up from germline, CDR1 is LGHNA and CDR2 is YSLEER. CDR3: CASSQNDGVADTQYF. As DNA, the CDR3 is TGCGCCAGCAGCCAGAACGACGGGGTTGCAGATACGCAGTATTTT.

As for this clone: A read error may produce the germline difference seen at one junction end. V usage is TRBV6-1 and J usage is TRBJ1-6; 7 nucleotides agree with TRBD1. Germline V gene lookup returns CDR1 MNHNS and CDR2 SASEGT. This CDR3 contains 15 residues. The CDR3 DNA reads TGTGCCAGCAGCGAAGACAGGGCCTGGAATTCACCCCTCCACTTT. This sequence encodes CASSEDRAWNSPLHF.

The chain couples TRBV4-2 to TRBJ1-6; 9 bases line up with TRBD1. V lost 2 bases to trimming and J lost 8 bases; unmatched junction nucleotides: 10. The CDR3 covers 17 residues. The V gene's germline CDR1 is LGHNA and CDR2 YNFKEQ. The CDR3 here is CASSQPTGGLVDSPLHF. As DNA, the CDR3 is TGTGCCAGCAGCCAACCGACAGGGGGACTAGTGGATTCACCCCTCCACTTT.

The chain has TRBV7-2 and TRBJ2-3; 7 nucleotides align to TRBD2. Germline assignment: CDR1 SGHTA and CDR2 FQGNSA. V lost 3 bases, J lost 2 bases, and 5 bases stayed unmatched. The CDR3 has 15 residues. CDR3 sequence (DNA): TGTGCCAGCAGCTTTGGACTAGGCGACACAGATACGCAGTATTTT. Translating it yields CASSFGLGDTDTQYF. The variable domain in full, with the rest retrieved from reference TRBV7-2 and TRBJ2-3, is GAGVSQSPSNKVTEKGKDVELRCDPISGHTALYWYRQSLGQGLEFLIYFQGNSAPDKSGLPSDRFSAERTGGSVSTLTIQRTQQEDSAVYLCASSFGLGDTDTQYFGPGTRLTVL.

The V gene is TRBV7-9, the J gene TRBJ2-3; tentatively, D is TRBD1 (5 bases). Trimming cost V 8 bases and J 0 bases, with 18 bases left between them. CDR1 is SEHNR and CDR2 is FQNEAQ in the germline V gene (reference sequence). The CDR3 is 16 residues long. CDR3 protein: CASLPRQFASTDTQYF. The CDR3, as DNA: TGTGCCAGCCTCCCCCGACAGTTCGCTAGCACAGATACGCAGTATTTT.

The V call is TRBV28, the J call TRBJ2-2, with 11 bases aligning to TRBD1. This CDR3 has 17 amino acids. From germline, CDR1 is MDHEN and CDR2 SYDVKM. The J segment lost 4 bases and the V segment lost 4 bases, leaving 8 bases of the junction unmatched. The CDR3 protein is CASSSLRTGGGTGELFF. Written as DNA, the CDR3 is TGTGCCAGCAGTTCCCTAAGGACAGGGGGCGGCACCGGGGAGCTGTTTTTT.

The CDR3 sequence: CASSGTGQAAHEQYF. CDR3 nucleotides: TGTGCCAGCAGCGGAACCGGACAGGCCGCTCACGAGCAGTACTTC. The rearrangement uses TRBV5-6 and TRBJ2-7; 7 bases fit TRBD1. CDR3 length: 15 residues. The junction had 12 bases not matched to a gene; V was cut back by 4 bases and J by 5 bases. Germline CDR1 is SGHDT and CDR2 is YYEEEE.

The chain uses TRBV4-3 and TRBJ2-5; TRBD2 matches at 12 bases. Germline assignment: CDR1 LGHNA and CDR2 YSLEER. V lost 0 bases, J lost 4 bases, and 6 bases stayed unmatched. The CDR3 covers 17 residues. Here the CDR3 DNA reads TGCGCCAGCAGCCAAGATACGCCTAGCGGGGGGGCAGAGACCCAGTACTTC. This encodes CASSQDTPSGGAETQYF.

The chain links TRBV9 to TRBJ2-7; tentatively, D is TRBD2 (7 bases). CDR3 size: 15 residues. The germline CDR1 and CDR2 sequences are SGDLS and YYNGEE. V was shortened by 0 bases and J by 3 bases, with 13 bases between the two germline ends. The CDR3 spells CASSVEGGPDYEQYF. In nucleotides, the CDR3 is TGTGCCAGCAGCGTAGAGGGGGGGCCAGACTACGAGCAGTACTTC.

The CDR3 DNA reads TGTGCCAGCAGGGTACAGGGGACCTATGGCTACACCTTC. This sequence encodes CASRVQGTYGYTF. V gene TRBV6-5 combines with J gene TRBJ1-2; 7 nucleotides line up with TRBD1. This CDR3 is built from 13 residues. Germline V gene lookup returns CDR1 MNHEY and CDR2 SVGAGI. After removal of 6 bases from V and 4 bases from J, the junction contained 5 bases not matched to a gene.